What follows describes a single T cell receptor (beta chain). Original analysis: Using reference gene primer amplification, nucleated cell counts were estimated. Assay: immunoSEQ multiplex PCR; the TCRdb copy retains only in-frame clones and omits some. V, J and clone size reflect that table, while D and trimming were determined from the DNA. The sample shows 89,000 or so clones, roughly 96% of them seen only once. V lost 7 bases, J lost 5 bases, and 14 bases lay in between. The germline gives CDR1 WNHNN, CDR2 SYGVQD (reference sequence). The CDR3 is 13 amino acids. This entry is derived from a study of blood T cell repertoires in COVID-19. In the study overall: The United States, Italy and Spain were the sources of the acute and convalescent COVID-19 samples. PBMCs, B-cell-depleted T cells, or T cells provided the cDNA or gDNA that made up the material.

The gene calls are TRBV10-1 and TRBJ2-5, with D possibly being TRBD2 (5 bases). The sample comprised peripheral blood. The TCR sequence derives from a human donor with active COVID-19. The donor label of this sample is uncertain. The DNA for the CDR3 is TGCGCCAGCATTCCCTCCGGAGGTGAGACCCAGTACTTC. It encodes CASIPSGGETQYF.